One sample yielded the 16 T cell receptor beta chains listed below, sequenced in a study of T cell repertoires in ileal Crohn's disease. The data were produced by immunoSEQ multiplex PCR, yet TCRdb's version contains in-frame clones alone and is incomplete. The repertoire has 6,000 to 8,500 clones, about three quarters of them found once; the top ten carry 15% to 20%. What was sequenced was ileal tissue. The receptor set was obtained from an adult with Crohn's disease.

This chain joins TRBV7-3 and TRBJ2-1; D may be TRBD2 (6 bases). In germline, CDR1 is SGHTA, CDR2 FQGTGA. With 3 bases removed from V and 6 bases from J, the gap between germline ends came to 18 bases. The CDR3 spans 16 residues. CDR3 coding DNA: TGTGCCAGCAGCTTCCCCGGGACTCCGCAACTCAATGAGCAGTTCTTC. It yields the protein CASSFPGTPQLNEQFF.

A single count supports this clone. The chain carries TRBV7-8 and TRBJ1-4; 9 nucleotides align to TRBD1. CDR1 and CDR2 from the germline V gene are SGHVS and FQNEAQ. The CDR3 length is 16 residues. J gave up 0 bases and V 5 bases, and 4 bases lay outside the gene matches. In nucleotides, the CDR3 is TGTGCCAGCAGCAGACAGGGGGGGTCAACTAATGAAAAACTGTTTTTT. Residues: CASSRQGGSTNEKLFF.

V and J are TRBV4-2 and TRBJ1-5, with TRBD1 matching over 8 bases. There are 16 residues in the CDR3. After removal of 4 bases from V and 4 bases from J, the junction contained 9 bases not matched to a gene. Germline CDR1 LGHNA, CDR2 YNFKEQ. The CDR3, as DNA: TGTGCCAGCAGCCGAGGACAGGGCGTGGTAAATCAGCCCCAGCATTTT. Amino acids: CASSRGQGVVNQPQHF.

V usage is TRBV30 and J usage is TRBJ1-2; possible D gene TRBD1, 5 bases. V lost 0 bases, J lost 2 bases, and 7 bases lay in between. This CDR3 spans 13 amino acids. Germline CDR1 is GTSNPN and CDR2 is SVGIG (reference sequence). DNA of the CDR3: TGTGCCTGGAGTGTACAGGCCAACTATGGCTACACCTTC. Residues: CAWSVQANYGYTF.

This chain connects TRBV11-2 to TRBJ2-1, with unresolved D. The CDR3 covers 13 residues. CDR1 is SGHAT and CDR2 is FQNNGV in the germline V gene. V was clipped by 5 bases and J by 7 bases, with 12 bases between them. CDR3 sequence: CASSPGVGNEQFF. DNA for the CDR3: TGTGCCAGCAGCCCAGGTGTTGGAAATGAGCAGTTCTTC.

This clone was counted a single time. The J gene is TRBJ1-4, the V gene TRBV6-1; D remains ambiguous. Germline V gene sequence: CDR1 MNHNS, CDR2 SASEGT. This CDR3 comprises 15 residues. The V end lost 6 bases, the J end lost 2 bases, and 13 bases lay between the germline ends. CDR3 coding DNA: TGTGCCAGCAGGGGTCAGGTGCTGACTAATGAAAAACTGTTTTTT. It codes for CASRGQVLTNEKLFF.

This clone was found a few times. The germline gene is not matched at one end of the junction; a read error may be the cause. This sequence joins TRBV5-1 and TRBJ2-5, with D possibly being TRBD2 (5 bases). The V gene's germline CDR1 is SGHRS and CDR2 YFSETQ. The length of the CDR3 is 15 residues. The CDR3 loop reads CASHSATKDQESQYF. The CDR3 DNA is TGCGCCAGCCATTCGGCGACTAAGGACCAAGAGTCCCAGTACTTC.

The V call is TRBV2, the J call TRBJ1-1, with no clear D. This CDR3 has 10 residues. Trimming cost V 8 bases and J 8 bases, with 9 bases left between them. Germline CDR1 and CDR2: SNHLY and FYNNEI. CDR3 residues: CASEEGEAFF. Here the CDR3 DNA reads TGTGCCAGCGAGGAAGGAGAAGCTTTCTTT.

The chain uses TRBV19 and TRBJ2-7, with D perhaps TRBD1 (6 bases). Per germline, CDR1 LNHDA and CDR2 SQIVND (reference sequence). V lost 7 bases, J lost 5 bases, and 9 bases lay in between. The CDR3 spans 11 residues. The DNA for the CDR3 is TGTGCCAGTACGACAGGCGACGAGCAGTACTTC. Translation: CASTTGDEQYF. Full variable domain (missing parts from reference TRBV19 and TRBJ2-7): DGGITQSPKYLFRKEGQNVTLSCEQNLNHDAMYWYRQDPGQGLRLIYYSQIVNDFQKGDIAEGYSVSREKKESFPLTVTSAQKNPTAFYLCASTTGDEQYFGPGTRLTVT.

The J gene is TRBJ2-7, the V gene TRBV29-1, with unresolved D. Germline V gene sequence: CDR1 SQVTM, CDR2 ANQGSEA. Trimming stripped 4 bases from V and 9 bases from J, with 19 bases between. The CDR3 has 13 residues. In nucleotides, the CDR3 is TGCAGCGTTGGAGATCCGACTGGGTTACGGCAGTACTTC. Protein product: CSVGDPTGLRQYF.

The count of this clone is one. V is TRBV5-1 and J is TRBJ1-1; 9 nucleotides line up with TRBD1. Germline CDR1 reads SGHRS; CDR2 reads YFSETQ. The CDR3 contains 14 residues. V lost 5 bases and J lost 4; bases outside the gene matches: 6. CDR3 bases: TGCGCCAGCAGACCGGACAGGGGAGGCACTGAAGCTTTCTTT. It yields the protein CASRPDRGGTEAFF.

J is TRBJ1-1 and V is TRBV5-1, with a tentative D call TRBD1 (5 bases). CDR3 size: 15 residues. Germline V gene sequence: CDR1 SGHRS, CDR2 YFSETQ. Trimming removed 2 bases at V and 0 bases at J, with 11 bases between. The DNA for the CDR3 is TGCGCCAGCAGCTTCGTTGGGGCAATGAACACTGAAGCTTTCTTT. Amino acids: CASSFVGAMNTEAFF.

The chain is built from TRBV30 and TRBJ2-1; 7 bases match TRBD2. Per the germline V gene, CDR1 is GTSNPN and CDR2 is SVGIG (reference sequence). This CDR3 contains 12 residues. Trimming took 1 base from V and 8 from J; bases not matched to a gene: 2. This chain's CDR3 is CAWSGLAHEQFF. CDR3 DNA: TGTGCCTGGAGTGGACTAGCCCATGAGCAGTTCTTC.

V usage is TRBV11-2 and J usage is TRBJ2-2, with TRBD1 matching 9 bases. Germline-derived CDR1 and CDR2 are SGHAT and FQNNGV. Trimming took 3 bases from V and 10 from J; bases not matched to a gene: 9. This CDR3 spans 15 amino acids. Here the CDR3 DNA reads TGTGCCAGCAGCTTTGGGGACAGGGACATGCAGGAGCTGTTTTTT. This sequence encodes CASSFGDRDMQELFF.

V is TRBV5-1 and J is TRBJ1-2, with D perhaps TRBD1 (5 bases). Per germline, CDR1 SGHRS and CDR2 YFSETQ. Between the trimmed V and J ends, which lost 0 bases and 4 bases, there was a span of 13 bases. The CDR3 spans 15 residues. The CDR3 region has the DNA TGCGCCAGCAGCTTGGGACAGAGAACTCTCTATGGCTACACCTTC. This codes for CASSLGQRTLYGYTF.

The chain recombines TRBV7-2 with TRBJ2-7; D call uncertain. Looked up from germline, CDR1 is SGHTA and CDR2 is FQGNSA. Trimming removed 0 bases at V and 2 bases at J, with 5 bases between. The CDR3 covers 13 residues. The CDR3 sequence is CASSLAATYEQYF. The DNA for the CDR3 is TGTGCCAGCAGCTTAGCGGCCACCTACGAGCAGTACTTC.